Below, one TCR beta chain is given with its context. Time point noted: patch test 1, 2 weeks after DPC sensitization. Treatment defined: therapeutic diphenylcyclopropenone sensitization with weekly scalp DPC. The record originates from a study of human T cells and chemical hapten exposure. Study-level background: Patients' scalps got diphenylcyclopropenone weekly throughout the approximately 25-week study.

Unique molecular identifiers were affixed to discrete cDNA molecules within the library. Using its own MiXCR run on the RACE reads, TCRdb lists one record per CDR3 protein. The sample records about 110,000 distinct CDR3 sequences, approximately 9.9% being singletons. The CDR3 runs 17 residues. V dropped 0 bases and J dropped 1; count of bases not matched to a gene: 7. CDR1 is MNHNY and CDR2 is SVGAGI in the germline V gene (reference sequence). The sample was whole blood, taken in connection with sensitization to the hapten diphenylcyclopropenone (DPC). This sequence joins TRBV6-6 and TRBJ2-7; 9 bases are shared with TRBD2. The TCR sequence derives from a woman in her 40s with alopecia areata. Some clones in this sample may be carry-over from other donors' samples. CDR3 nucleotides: TGTGCCAGCAGTTACTCCCTAGCGGGAAGGACATCCTACGAGCAGTACTTC. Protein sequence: CASSYSLAGRTSYEQYF.